The 28 T cell receptor beta chains below were found in one sample sequenced in a study of T cell clones after liver transplantation. Here immunoSEQ multiplex PCR was the method, and the copy in TCRdb shows in-frame clones only, minus some. The table shows tens of thousands of clones, with under 90% occurring only once. The material was CD4+ T cells from blood, obtained about 50 months after liver transplant. Every receptor here comes from a human patient who received a liver transplant. Some of these T cells may belong to the graft donor.

The V call is TRBV4-1, the J call TRBJ1-4, with D unresolved. Germline V gives CDR1 MGHRA, CDR2 YSYEKL. Trimming cost V 3 bases and J 7 bases, with 9 bases left between them. The CDR3 has 13 amino acids. This CDR3 reads CASSQGIREKLFF. CDR3 nucleotides: TGCGCCAGCAGCCAGGGAATCCGTGAAAAACTGTTTTTT.

This CDR3 reads CAISDPVRGGYTF. The CDR3 DNA follows: TGTGCCATCTCCGACCCGGTTCGCGGAGGCTACACCTTC. The rearrangement joins TRBV10-3 to TRBJ1-2; D is undetermined. The CDR3 has 13 amino acids. Germline CDR1 ENHRY, CDR2 SYGVKD. V was shortened by 8 bases and J by 8 bases, with 18 bases between the two germline ends.

This sequence joins TRBV7-9 and TRBJ1-5; the D gene is possibly TRBD1 (5 bases). In germline, CDR1 is SEHNR, CDR2 FQNEAQ (reference sequence). V was clipped by 3 bases and J by 6 bases, with 9 bases between them. CDR3 size: 13 residues. The CDR3 bases are TGTGCCAGCAGCTTCGACCAGGGTCAGCCCCAGCATTTT. This gives the protein CASSFDQGQPQHF.

V and J are TRBV5-1 and TRBJ2-1; D remains unclear. Germline V gives CDR1 SGHRS, CDR2 YFSETQ. The V end lost 0 bases, the J end lost 0 bases, and 7 bases lay between the germline ends. This CDR3 has 15 amino acids. The CDR3, as DNA: TGCGCCAGCAGCTTGGATATCGACTCCTACAATGAGCAGTTCTTC. This sequence encodes CASSLDIDSYNEQFF.

The chain has TRBV27 and TRBJ2-1, with D perhaps TRBD1 (6 bases). V dropped 2 bases and J dropped 5 bases, with 19 bases sitting between them. Germline CDR1 MNHEY, CDR2 SMNVEV (reference sequence). The CDR3 is 17 residues long. The CDR3 protein is CASSLTPGQSDNNEQFF. In DNA form, the CDR3 reads TGTGCCAGCAGTTTAACACCCGGACAGAGCGATAACAATGAGCAGTTCTTC.

This CDR3 is CASSLKFASGGSTDTQYF. CDR3 DNA: TGTGCCAGCAGCTTAAAGTTTGCTAGCGGGGGGTCCACAGATACGCAGTATTTT. The chain has TRBV7-2 and TRBJ2-3, with 11 bases aligning to TRBD2. This CDR3 spans 18 amino acids. Germline V gene lookup returns CDR1 SGHTA and CDR2 FQGNSA. V was pared by 2 bases and J by 2 bases, with 9 bases of the junction left unmatched.

The V gene is TRBV4-3, the J gene TRBJ2-3; 12 nucleotides agree with TRBD2. Trimming took 0 bases from V and 4 from J; bases not matched to a gene: 8. Germline V gene lookup returns CDR1 LGHNA and CDR2 YSLEER. CDR3 length equals 18 residues. The CDR3 reads CASSQDRASGRAPDTQYF. For the CDR3, the DNA is TGCGCCAGCAGCCAAGATAGGGCTAGCGGGAGGGCCCCAGATACGCAGTATTTT.

The chain recombines TRBV7-9 with TRBJ2-5; D remains ambiguous. Germline CDR1 is SEHNR and CDR2 is FQNEAQ (reference sequence). Trimming shortened V by 4 bases and J by 1 base, and 1 base separated the two germline ends. This CDR3 is built from 11 residues. In nucleotides, the CDR3 is TGTGCCAGCAGCTCCCAAGAGACCCAGTACTTC. This sequence encodes CASSSQETQYF.

This chain uses TRBV12-5 with TRBJ1-6, with D possibly TRBD1 on 5 matching bases. Trimming took off 4 bases at V and 8 bases at J, with 12 bases between the two ends. Germline V lookup: CDR1 LGHNT, CDR2 FRNRAP. The CDR3 contains 14 residues. The CDR3: CASGSGLGDSPLHF. The CDR3 region has the DNA TGTGCTAGTGGTTCCGGCTTGGGGGATTCACCCCTCCACTTT.

The chain joins TRBV4-3 to TRBJ2-3, with 13 positions matching TRBD2. The germline gives CDR1 LGHNA, CDR2 YSLEER. CDR3 length equals 15 residues. Unmatched junction bases numbered 2, after V lost 4 bases and J lost 4 bases. This CDR3 reads CASSRTSGSPDTQYF. In DNA form, the CDR3 reads TGCGCCAGCAGCCGGACTAGCGGGAGCCCAGATACGCAGTATTTT.

V usage is TRBV11-3 and J usage is TRBJ2-1, with TRBD2 matching over 12 bases. Germline V gene data show CDR1 as SGHNT and CDR2 as YENEEA. V lost 4 bases, J lost 7 bases, and 14 bases stayed unmatched. The CDR3 is made up of 18 amino acids. The CDR3 reads CASSSGRLAGAGVNEQFF. For the CDR3, the DNA is TGTGCCAGCAGCTCGGGGAGACTAGCGGGGGCGGGGGTAAATGAGCAGTTCTTC. Based on the CDR3 plus reference TRBV11-3 and TRBJ2-1, the full variable domain is EAGVVQSPRYKIIEKKQPVAFWCNPISGHNTLYWYLQNLGQGPELLIRYENEEAVDDSQLPKDRFSAERLKGVDSTLKIQPAELGDSAVYLCASSSGRLAGAGVNEQFFGPGTRLTVL.

The genes are TRBV5-6 and TRBJ1-1; D is unclear. The length of the CDR3 is 13 residues. Germline CDR1 SGHDT, CDR2 YYEEEE. The germline V and J ends were trimmed by 2 bases and 5 bases, with 10 bases remaining between them. This CDR3 reads CASSLGYRTEAFF. In DNA form, the CDR3 reads TGTGCCAGCAGCTTAGGCTACCGTACTGAAGCTTTCTTT.

The chain uses TRBV11-3 and TRBJ2-2; D is uncertain. Germline-derived CDR1 and CDR2 are SGHNT and YENEEA. The CDR3 totals 12 residues. Trimming removed 1 base from V and 4 bases from J, with 1 base in between. The CDR3 DNA sequence: TGTGCCAGCAGCTTAGGCACCGGGGAGCTGTTTTTT. Translated, it gives CASSLGTGELFF.

CDR3 sequence: CASSGRDSFFQFEAFF. For the CDR3, the DNA is TGCGCCAGCAGCGGGAGGGACAGTTTTTTTCAGTTTGAAGCTTTCTTT. This rearrangement joins TRBV5-1 to TRBJ1-1; the match to TRBD1 covers 7 bases. V lost 4 bases and J lost 7; bases outside the gene matches: 16. The CDR3 sequence is 16 residues long. CDR1 SGHRS and CDR2 YFSETQ come from the germline V gene.

The chain combines TRBV28 with TRBJ2-2; perhaps TRBD2 as D (6 bases). V was clipped by 6 bases and J by 1 base, with 12 bases between them. Germline values: CDR1 MDHEN, CDR2 SYDVKM. The CDR3 contains 15 residues. The CDR3 protein is CASRSGTLNTGELFF. CDR3 bases: TGTGCCAGCAGATCCGGGACTTTGAACACCGGGGAGCTGTTTTTT.

By proportion, this clone is medium-sized (0.01 to 0.1%). The chain links TRBV10-1 to TRBJ2-7, with unresolved D. The CDR3 extends over 11 amino acids. Deletions cut 2 bases from V and 2 bases from J, with 1 base between. Per germline, CDR1 WNHNN and CDR2 SYGVQD (reference sequence). The CDR3 sequence is CASSETYEQYF. DNA of the CDR3: TGCGCCAGCAGTGAGACCTACGAGCAGTACTTC.

The rearrangement links TRBV6-5 to TRBJ1-5; 8 bases map to TRBD1. V was clipped by 8 bases and J by 2 bases; unmatched bases: 2. Germline values: CDR1 MNHEY, CDR2 SVGAGI. This CDR3 region has 13 residues. CDR3 in amino acids: CASGQGGNQPQHF. CDR3 bases: TGTGCCAGCGGACAGGGCGGCAATCAGCCCCAGCATTTT.

The chain recombines TRBV28 with TRBJ1-2; D unresolved. The CDR3 runs 14 residues. The V end lost 2 bases, the J end lost 2 bases, and 9 bases lay between the germline ends. The germline V gene has CDR1 MDHEN and CDR2 SYDVKM. Written as DNA, the CDR3 is TGTGCCAGCAGTTTACGCCCCACAAACTATGGCTACACCTTC. Translation gives CASSLRPTNYGYTF.

V usage is TRBV28 and J usage is TRBJ2-7; a weak D match, TRBD2 (5 bases). Looked up from germline, CDR1 is MDHEN and CDR2 is SYDVKM. Trimming pared 6 bases from V and 1 base from J, leaving 10 bases between. CDR3 length: 13 amino acids. The CDR3 coding sequence is TGTGCCAGCAGCCCTCGGACTTCCTACGAGCAGTACTTC. Translated: CASSPRTSYEQYF.

This rearrangement joins TRBV27 to TRBJ2-3; D is undetermined. Per the germline V gene, CDR1 is MNHEY and CDR2 is SMNVEV (reference sequence). The V end lost 4 bases, the J end lost 6 bases, and 11 bases lay between the germline ends. The CDR3 has 13 amino acids. The chain's CDR3 is CASSYGFGDTQYF. The CDR3 DNA follows: TGTGCCAGCAGTTATGGGTTTGGGGATACGCAGTATTTT.

Only one count was recorded for this clone. The CDR3, as DNA: TGCGCCAGCAGCCAGGATAGCAATCAGCCCCAGCATTTT. This sequence encodes CASSQDSNQPQHF. J is TRBJ1-5 and V is TRBV4-1; D is ambiguous. V gave up 3 bases and J gave up 0 bases, with 3 bases separating them. This CDR3 is 13 amino acids long. The germline V gene has CDR1 MGHRA and CDR2 YSYEKL.

The rearrangement joins TRBV19 to TRBJ1-2; a possible D gene is TRBD1 (6 bases). V dropped 7 bases and J dropped 4 bases, with 16 bases sitting between them. Germline V gene data show CDR1 as LNHDA and CDR2 as SQIVND (reference sequence). This CDR3 comprises 14 residues. The chain's CDR3 is CASTRTGFGYGYTF. Written as DNA, the CDR3 is TGTGCCAGTACCCGAACAGGGTTCGGCTATGGCTACACCTTC.

The chain uses TRBV6-5 and TRBJ1-2; D ambiguous. Between the trimmed V and J ends, which lost 0 bases and 2 bases, there was a span of 7 bases. This CDR3 spans 14 amino acids. CDR1 and CDR2 (germline): MNHEY, SVGAGI. CDR3 protein: CASSYSMENYGYTF. Written as DNA, the CDR3 is TGTGCCAGCAGTTACTCGATGGAAAACTATGGCTACACCTTC.

The J gene is TRBJ2-3, the V gene TRBV28; D is undetermined. Trimming took 6 bases from V and 1 from J, leaving 5 bases between them. Germline lookup yields CDR1 MDHEN and CDR2 SYDVKM. The CDR3 has 12 amino acids. CDR3 amino acids: CASSSRTDTQYF. CDR3 in DNA: TGTGCCAGCAGCTCCCGCACAGATACGCAGTATTTT.

The chain uses TRBV7-9 and TRBJ1-2; D not certain. This CDR3 contains 15 residues. Germline CDR1 reads SEHNR; CDR2 reads FQNEAQ (reference sequence). V lost 5 bases and J 7 bases, leaving 20 bases between the germline ends. This CDR3 reads CASSGRLGSGGGYTF. CDR3 sequence (DNA): TGTGCCAGCAGCGGGCGGTTGGGGTCCGGAGGTGGCTACACCTTC.

The chain combines TRBV6-6 with TRBJ2-5; TRBD2 might be the D (6 bases). The CDR3 length is 15 residues. V was pared by 2 bases and J by 5 bases, with 15 bases between. CDR1 MNHNY and CDR2 SVGAGI come from the germline V gene (reference sequence). The CDR3 here is CASSYGGERGETQYF. CDR3 nucleotide sequence: TGTGCCAGCAGTTACGGCGGGGAGCGAGGGGAGACCCAGTACTTC.

The chain uses TRBV19 and TRBJ1-5, with D possibly TRBD1 on 6 matching bases. The CDR3 runs to 16 residues. Germline V lookup: CDR1 LNHDA, CDR2 SQIVND (reference sequence). V was cut by 2 bases and J by 2 bases, with 13 bases left in between. In DNA, the CDR3 is TGTGCCAGTAGTATACCAAGACAGGTAGGCAATCAGCCCCAGCATTTT. Protein: CASSIPRQVGNQPQHF.

The gene calls are TRBV10-3 and TRBJ2-1, with a weak D call TRBD1 (6 bases). CDR3 size: 15 residues. Germline V CDR1 and CDR2: ENHRY, SYGVKD. V shed 3 bases and J shed 7 bases, with 16 bases lying between them. As DNA, the CDR3 is TGTGCCATCAGTGAACGGCGAGACAGGATAAATGAGCAGTTCTTC. Its translation: CAISERRDRINEQFF.